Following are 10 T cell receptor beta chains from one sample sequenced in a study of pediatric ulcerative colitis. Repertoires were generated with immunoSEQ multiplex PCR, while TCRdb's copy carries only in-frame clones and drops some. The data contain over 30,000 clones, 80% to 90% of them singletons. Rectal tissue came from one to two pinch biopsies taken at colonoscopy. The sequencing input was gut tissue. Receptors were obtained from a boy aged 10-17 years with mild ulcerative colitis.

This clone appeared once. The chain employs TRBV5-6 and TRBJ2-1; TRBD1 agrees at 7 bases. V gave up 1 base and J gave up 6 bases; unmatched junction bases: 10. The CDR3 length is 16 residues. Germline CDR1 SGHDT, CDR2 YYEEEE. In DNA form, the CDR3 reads TGTGCCAGCAGCTTGTTGATTGGACAGGAGGTCAATGAGCAGTTCTTC. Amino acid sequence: CASSLLIGQEVNEQFF.

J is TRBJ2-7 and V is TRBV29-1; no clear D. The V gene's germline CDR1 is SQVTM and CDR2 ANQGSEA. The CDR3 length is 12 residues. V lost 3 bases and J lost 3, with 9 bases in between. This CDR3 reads CSVDGPRYEQYF. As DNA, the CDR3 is TGCAGCGTTGATGGGCCGCGCTACGAGCAGTACTTC.

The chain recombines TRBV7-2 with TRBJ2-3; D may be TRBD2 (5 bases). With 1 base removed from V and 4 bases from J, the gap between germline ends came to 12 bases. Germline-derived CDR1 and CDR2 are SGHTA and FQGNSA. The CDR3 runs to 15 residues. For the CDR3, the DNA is TGTGCCAGCAGCTTAGTAGGACTGGTCCCAGATACGCAGTATTTT. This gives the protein CASSLVGLVPDTQYF.

This chain's CDR3 is CASSPGYSNQPQHF. The CDR3 DNA is TGCGCCAGCAGTCCAGGGTACAGCAATCAGCCCCAGCATTTT. The V call is TRBV10-2, the J call TRBJ1-5; D is possibly TRBD1 (5 bases). This CDR3 contains 14 residues. Per germline, CDR1 WSHSY and CDR2 SAAADI. The V and J ends lost 5 bases and 1 base respectively, with 9 bases between them.

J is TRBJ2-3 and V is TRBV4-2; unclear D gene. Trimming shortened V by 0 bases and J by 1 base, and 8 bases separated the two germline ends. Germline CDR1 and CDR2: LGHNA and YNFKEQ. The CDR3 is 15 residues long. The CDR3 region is CASSQDAERTDTQYF. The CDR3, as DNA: TGTGCCAGCAGCCAAGATGCAGAGCGCACAGATACGCAGTATTTT.

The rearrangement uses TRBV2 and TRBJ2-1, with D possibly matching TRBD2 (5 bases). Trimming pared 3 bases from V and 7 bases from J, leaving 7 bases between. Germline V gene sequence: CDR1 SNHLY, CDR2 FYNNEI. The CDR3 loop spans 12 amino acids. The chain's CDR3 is CASSERTNEQFF. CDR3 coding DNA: TGTGCCAGCAGTGAGAGGACTAATGAGCAGTTCTTC. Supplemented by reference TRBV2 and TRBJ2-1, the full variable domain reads EPEVTQTPSHQVTQMGQEVILRCVPISNHLYFYWYRQILGQKVEFLVSFYNNEISEKSEIFDDQFSVERPDGSNFTLKIRSTKLEDSAMYFCASSERTNEQFFGPGTRLTVL.

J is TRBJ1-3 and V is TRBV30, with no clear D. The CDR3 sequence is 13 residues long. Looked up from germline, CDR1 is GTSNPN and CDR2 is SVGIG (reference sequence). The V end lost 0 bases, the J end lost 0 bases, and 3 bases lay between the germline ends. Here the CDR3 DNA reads TGTGCCTGGAGTGTAACCTCTGGAAACACCATATATTTT. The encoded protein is CAWSVTSGNTIYF.

In DNA form, the CDR3 reads TGCAGCGTCTCATCGTTTGCAGGCTATGGCTACACCTTC. Protein product: CSVSSFAGYGYTF. V and J are TRBV29-1 and TRBJ1-2; D uncertain. The CDR3 is 13 residues long. Germline loops: CDR1 SQVTM, CDR2 ANQGSEA. The V end was cut by 6 bases, the J end by 4 bases, with 15 bases between.

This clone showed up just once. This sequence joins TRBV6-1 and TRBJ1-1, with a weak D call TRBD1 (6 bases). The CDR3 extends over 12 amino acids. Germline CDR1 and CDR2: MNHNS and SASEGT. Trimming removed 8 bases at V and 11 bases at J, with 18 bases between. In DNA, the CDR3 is TGTGCCAGCGGGGGGCCCGGTACAGAGGCTTTCTTT. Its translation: CASGGPGTEAFF.

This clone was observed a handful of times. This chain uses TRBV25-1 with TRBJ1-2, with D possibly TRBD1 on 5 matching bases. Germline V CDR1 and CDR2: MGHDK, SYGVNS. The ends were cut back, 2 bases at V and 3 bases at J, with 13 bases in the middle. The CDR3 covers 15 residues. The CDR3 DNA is TGTGCCAGCAGTGAAGATCGGAGGGGCGACTATGGCTACACCTTC. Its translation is CASSEDRRGDYGYTF.